This T cell receptor beta chain was sequenced for a study of blood T cell repertoires in COVID-19. Trimming removed 3 bases from V and 5 bases from J; junction bases left unmatched: 2. The germline CDR1 and CDR2 sequences are KGHSH and LQKENI. The CDR3 is 14 residues long. This clone appeared a single time. The table came from immunoSEQ multiplex PCR; TCRdb's copy has only in-frame clones and leaves some out. The sample records 90,000 to 140,000 clones, 81% being singletons. The specimen sequenced was peripheral blood. This chain links TRBV18 with TRBJ2-1; TRBD1 agrees at 9 bases. The TCR was taken from an elderly man with acute or convalescent COVID-19. Written as DNA, the CDR3 is TGTGCCAGCTCACCCGGACAGGGGAACAATGAGCAGTTCTTC. Encoded protein: CASSPGQGNNEQFF.